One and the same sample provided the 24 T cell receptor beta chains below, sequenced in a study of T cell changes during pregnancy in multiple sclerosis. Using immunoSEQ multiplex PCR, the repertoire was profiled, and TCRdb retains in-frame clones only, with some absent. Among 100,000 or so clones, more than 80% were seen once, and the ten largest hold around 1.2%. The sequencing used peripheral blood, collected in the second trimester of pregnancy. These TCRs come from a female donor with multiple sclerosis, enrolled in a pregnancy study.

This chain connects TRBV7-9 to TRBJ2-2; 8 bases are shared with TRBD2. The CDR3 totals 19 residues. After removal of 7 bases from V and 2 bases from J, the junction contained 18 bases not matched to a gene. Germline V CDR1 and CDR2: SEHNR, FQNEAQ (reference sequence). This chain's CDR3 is CASTNWDLFGRVNTGELFF. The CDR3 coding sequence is TGTGCCAGCACGAATTGGGATCTATTCGGGAGGGTTAACACCGGGGAGCTGTTTTTT.

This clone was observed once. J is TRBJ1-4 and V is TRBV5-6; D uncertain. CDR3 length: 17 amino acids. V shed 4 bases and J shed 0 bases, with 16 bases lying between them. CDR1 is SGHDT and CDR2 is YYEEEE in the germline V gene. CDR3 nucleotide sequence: TGTGCCAGCAGCGCCTATGGGAGAATCACAACTAATGAAAAACTGTTTTTT. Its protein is CASSAYGRITTNEKLFF.

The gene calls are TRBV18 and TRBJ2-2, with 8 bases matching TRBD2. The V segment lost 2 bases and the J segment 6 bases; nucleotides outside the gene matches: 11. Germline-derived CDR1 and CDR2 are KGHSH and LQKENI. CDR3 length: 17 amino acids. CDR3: CASSPYSGGLGPGELFF. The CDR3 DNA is TGTGCCAGCTCACCATACAGCGGGGGCCTTGGTCCCGGGGAGCTGTTTTTT.

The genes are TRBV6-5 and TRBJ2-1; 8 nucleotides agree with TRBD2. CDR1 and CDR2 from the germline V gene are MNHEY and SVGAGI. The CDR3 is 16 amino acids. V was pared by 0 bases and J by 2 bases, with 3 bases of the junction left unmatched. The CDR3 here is CASSYSGGATYNEQFF. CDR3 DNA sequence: TGTGCCAGCAGTTACTCCGGGGGGGCTACCTACAATGAGCAGTTCTTC.

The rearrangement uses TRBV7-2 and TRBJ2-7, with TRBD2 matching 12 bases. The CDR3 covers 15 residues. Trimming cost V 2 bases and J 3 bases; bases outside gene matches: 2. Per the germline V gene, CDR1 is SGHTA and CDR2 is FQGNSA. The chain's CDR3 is CASSLLAGGIYEQYF. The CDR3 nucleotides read TGTGCCAGCAGCTTACTAGCGGGGGGGATCTACGAGCAGTACTTC.

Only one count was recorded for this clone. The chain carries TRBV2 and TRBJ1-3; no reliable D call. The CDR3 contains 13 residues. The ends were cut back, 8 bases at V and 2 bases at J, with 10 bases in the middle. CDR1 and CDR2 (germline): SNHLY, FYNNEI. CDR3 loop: CASSTQAGNTIYF. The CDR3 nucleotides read TGTGCCAGCTCTACCCAGGCTGGAAACACCATATATTTT.

CDR3 nucleotide sequence: TGCGCCAGCAGCCAACCAGGTCAGGGTGGGGATGGCTACACCTTC. Encoded protein: CASSQPGQGGDGYTF. The V and J genes are TRBV5-1 and TRBJ1-2; a possible D gene is TRBD1 (5 bases). The CDR3 consists of 15 residues. CDR1 is SGHRS and CDR2 is YFSETQ in the germline V gene. Trimming removed 4 bases from V and 6 bases from J, with 19 bases in between.

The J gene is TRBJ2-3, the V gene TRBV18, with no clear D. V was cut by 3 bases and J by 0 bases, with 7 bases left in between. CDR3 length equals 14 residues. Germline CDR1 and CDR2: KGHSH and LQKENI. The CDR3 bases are TGTGCCAGCTCACCCGGTGCTAGCACAGATACGCAGTATTTT. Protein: CASSPGASTDTQYF.

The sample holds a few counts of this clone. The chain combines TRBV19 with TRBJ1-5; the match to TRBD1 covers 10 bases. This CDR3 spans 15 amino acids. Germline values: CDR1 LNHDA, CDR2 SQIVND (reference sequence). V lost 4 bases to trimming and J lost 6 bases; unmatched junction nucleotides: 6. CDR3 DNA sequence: TGTGCCAGTAGTAAGGGACAGGGGAAGGGTCAGCCCCAGCATTTT. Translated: CASSKGQGKGQPQHF.

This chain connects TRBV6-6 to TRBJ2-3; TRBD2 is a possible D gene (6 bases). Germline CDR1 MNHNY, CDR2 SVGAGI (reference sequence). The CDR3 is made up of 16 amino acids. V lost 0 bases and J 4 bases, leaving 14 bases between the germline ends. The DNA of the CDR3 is TGTGCCAGCAGTTACTCGTGGGACTCCCGGCCAGATACGCAGTATTTT. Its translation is CASSYSWDSRPDTQYF.

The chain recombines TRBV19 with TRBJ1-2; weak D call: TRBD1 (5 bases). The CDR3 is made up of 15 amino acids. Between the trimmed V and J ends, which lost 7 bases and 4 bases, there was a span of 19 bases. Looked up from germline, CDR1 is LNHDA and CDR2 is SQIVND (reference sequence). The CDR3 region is CASTPRQGRSYGYTF. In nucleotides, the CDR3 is TGTGCCAGTACCCCGCGGCAGGGAAGGAGCTATGGCTACACCTTC.

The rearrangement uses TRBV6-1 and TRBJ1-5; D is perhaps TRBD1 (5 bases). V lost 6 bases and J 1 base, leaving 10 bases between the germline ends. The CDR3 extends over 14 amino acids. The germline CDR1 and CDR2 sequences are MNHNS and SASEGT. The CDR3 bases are TGTGCCAGCAGCGGTCGACAGAGCAATCAGCCCCAGCATTTT. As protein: CASSGRQSNQPQHF.

The CDR3 DNA reads as TGTGCCATCAGGGAGGGAGACTATGGCTACACCTTC. Its protein product is CAIREGDYGYTF. The chain links TRBV10-3 to TRBJ1-2; unclear D gene. The CDR3 totals 12 residues. The V end was cut by 6 bases, the J end by 3 bases, with 8 bases between. Germline V CDR1 and CDR2: ENHRY, SYGVKD.

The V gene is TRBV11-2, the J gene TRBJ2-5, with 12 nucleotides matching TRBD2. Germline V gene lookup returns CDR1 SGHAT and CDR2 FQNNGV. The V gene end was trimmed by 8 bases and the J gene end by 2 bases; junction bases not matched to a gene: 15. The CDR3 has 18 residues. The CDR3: CASSHRGGLAGLQETQYF. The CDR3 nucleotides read TGTGCCAGCTCCCACCGAGGGGGACTAGCGGGCCTGCAAGAGACCCAGTACTTC.

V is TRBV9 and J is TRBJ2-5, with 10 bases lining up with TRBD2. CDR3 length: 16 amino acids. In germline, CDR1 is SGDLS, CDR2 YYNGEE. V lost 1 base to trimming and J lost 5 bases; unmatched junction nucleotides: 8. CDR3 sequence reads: CASSVRASGSRETQYF. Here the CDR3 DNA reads TGTGCCAGCAGCGTAAGGGCTAGCGGGAGTAGGGAGACCCAGTACTTC. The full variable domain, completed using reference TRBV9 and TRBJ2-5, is DSGVTQTPKHLITATGQRVTLRCSPRSGDLSVYWYQQSLDQGLQFLIQYYNGEERAKGNILERFSAQQFPDLHSELNLSSLELGDSALYFCASSVRASGSRETQYFGPGTRLLVL.

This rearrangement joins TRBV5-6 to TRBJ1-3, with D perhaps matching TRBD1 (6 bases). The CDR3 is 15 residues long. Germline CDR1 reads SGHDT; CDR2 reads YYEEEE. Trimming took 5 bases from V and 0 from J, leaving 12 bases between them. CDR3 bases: TGTGCCAGCAGTCGGACAGACGACTCTGGAAACACCATATATTTT. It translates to CASSRTDDSGNTIYF.

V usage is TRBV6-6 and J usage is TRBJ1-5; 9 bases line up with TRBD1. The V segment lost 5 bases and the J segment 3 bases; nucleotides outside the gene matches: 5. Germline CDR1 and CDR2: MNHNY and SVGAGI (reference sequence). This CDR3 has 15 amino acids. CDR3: CASSDRGIINQPQHF. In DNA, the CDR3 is TGTGCCAGCAGTGACAGGGGGATTATCAATCAGCCCCAGCATTTT.

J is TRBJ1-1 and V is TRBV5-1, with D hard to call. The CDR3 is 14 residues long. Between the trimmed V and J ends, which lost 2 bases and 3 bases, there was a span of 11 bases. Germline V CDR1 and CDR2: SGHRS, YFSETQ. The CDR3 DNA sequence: TGCGCCAGCAGCTTTCGAGTAGCGGACACTGAAGCTTTCTTT. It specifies CASSFRVADTEAFF.

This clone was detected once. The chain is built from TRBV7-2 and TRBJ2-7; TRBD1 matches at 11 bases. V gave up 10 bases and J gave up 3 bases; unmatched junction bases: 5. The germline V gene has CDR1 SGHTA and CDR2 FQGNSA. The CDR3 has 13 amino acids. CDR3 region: CAIPGTGGYEQYF. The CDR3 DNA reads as TGTGCCATTCCGGGGACAGGGGGCTACGAGCAGTACTTC.

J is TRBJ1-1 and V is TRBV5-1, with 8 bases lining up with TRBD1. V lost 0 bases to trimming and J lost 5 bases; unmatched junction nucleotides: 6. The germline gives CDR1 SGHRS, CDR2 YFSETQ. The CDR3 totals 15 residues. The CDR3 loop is CASSLADRDRTEAFF. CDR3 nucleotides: TGCGCCAGCAGCTTGGCGGACAGGGATCGGACTGAAGCTTTCTTT.

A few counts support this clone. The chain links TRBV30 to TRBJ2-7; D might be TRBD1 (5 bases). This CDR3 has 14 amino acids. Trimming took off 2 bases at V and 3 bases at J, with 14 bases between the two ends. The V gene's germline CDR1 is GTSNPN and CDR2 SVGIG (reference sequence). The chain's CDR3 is CAWSLTIQGYEQYF. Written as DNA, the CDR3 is TGTGCCTGGAGTTTAACAATTCAGGGCTACGAGCAGTACTTC.

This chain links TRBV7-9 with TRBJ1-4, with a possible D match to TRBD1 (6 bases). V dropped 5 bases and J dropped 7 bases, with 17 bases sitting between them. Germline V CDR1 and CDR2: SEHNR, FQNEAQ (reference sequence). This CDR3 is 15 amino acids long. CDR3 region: CASSIPGGAGEKLFF. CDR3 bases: TGTGCCAGCAGCATCCCGGGGGGCGCAGGTGAAAAACTGTTTTTT.

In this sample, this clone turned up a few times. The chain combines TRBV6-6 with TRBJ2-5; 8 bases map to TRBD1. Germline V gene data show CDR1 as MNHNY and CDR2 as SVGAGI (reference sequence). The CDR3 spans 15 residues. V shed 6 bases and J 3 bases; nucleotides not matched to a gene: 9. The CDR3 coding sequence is TGTGCCAGCAGGGACTGGGACAGGACTGAAGAGACCCAGTACTTC. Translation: CASRDWDRTEETQYF.

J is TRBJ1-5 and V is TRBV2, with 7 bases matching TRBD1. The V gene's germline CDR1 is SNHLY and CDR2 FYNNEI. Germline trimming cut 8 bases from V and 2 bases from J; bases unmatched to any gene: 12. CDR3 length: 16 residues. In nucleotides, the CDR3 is TGTGCCAGCGAGAAGGAAGGGGGCTGGGGCAATCAGCCCCAGCATTTT. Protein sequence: CASEKEGGWGNQPQHF.